This T cell receptor (beta chain) is from a study of T cells in Graves' hyperthyroidism and ophthalmopathy. Overall study context: Peripheral blood was acquired at first diagnosis, ahead of any therapy whatsoever.

What was amplified from RNA transcripts were TCR beta CDR3 regions. The HTBI primer set drove a first-round RT-PCR of the TCR CDR3. One entry per CDR3 protein, called by TCRdb with MiXCR from the multiplex PCR reads. In the table there are roughly 350,000 distinct CDR3 sequences, roughly an eighth of which are singletons. Patients with ophthalmopathy all had a Clinical Activity Score of at least 3, a NOSPECS grade of at least 4 and duration under 3 months. Patients having uncontrolled infection, another autoimmune disease, pregnancy or lactation were not included. Germline CDR1 and CDR2: SEHNR and FQNEAQ (reference sequence). The CDR3 has 16 residues. The V end lost 2 bases, the J end lost 0 bases, and 12 bases lay between the germline ends.

This clonotype was obtained from a woman between 35 and 50 years old with Graves' ophthalmopathy. The chain joins TRBV7-9 to TRBJ2-3, with TRBD2 as a possible D gene (6 bases). The sample comprised blood. The CDR3 reads CASSLRTTSSTDTQYF. CDR3 in DNA: TGTGCCAGCAGCTTAAGGACTACCTCCAGCACAGATACGCAGTATTTT.